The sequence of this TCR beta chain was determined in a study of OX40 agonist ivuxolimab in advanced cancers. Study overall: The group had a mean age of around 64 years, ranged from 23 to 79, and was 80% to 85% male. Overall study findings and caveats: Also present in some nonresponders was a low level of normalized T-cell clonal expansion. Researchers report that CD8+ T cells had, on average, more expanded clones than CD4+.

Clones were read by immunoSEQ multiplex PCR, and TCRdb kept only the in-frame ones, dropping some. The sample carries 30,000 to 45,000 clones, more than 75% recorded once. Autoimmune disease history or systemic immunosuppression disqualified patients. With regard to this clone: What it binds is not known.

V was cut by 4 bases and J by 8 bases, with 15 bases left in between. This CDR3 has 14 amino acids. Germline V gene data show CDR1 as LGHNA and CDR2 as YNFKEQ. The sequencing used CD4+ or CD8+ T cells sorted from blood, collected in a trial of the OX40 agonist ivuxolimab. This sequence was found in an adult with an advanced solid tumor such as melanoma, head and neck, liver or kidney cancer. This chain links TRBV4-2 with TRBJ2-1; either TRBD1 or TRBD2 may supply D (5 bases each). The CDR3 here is CASSLLPGQDEQFF. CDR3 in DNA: TGTGCCAGCAGCCTACTCCCGGGGCAGGATGAGCAGTTCTTC.